This T cell receptor beta chain appears in the sequencing data of a study of shared clonotypes between healthy human individuals. Using immunoSEQ multiplex PCR, the repertoire was profiled, and TCRdb retains in-frame clones only, with some absent. Among roughly 2 million clones listed, around 95% were seen once. As for this clone: The antigen is not known.

General study results and limits: Relative to their counterparts shared across all four donors, non-shared clonotypes exhibited diminished generation probabilities. Roughly 5% of naive CD4 clonotypes were common to several donors.

Germline loops: CDR1 MDHEN, CDR2 SYDVKM. With 2 bases clipped from V and 1 base from J, the junction kept 6 bases outside the gene matches. The CDR3 extends over 16 amino acids. This clonotype originated in a man aged 18 to 29 in good health. The chain is built from TRBV28 and TRBJ1-1, with 8 bases identical to TRBD1. Sequencing was done on a sample of naive CD4+ T cells sorted from blood. The subset: CD45RA+ positively selected. CDR3 DNA sequence: TGTGCCAGCAGTTTAGTATGGGGACAGGCGAACACTGAAGCTTTCTTT. Its translation: CASSLVWGQANTEAFF. Supplemented by reference TRBV28 and TRBJ1-1, the full variable domain reads DVKVTQSSRYLVKRTGEKVFLECVQDMDHENMFWYRQDPGLGLRLIYFSYDVKMKEKGDIPEGYSVSREKKERFSLILESASTNQTSMYLCASSLVWGQANTEAFFGQGTRLTVV.